This TCR beta chain was identified in a study of T cells in Graves' hyperthyroidism and ophthalmopathy. Overall study context: At initial diagnosis, before any treatment had begun, peripheral blood was obtained.

Amplification of TCR beta CDR3 regions used RNA as the template. The TCR CDR3 first-round RT-PCR relied on the HTBI primer set. Via MiXCR, TCRdb re-called the multiplex PCR reads, giving one row per CDR3 protein. The sample has a few hundred thousand distinct CDR3 sequences, around a sixth seen once; the top ten hold approximately 7.4%. The length of the CDR3 is 16 residues. With V trimmed by 5 bases and J by 3 bases, 11 bases remained unmatched. Germline CDR1 and CDR2: MDHEN and SYDVKM. This clonotype was obtained from a woman aged 25-40 years with Graves' hyperthyroidism. The V call is TRBV28, the J call TRBJ2-7, with 9 bases fitting TRBD1. Sequenced: blood. The CDR3 nucleotides are TGTGCCAGCAGTCCAACCGGGACAGGGTGGTTCTACGAGCAGTACTTC. Protein sequence: CASSPTGTGWFYEQYF.